This T cell receptor (beta chain) is from a study of T-cell reconstitution after alpha-beta-depleted transplantation in children. Whole-study results and caveats: The main origin of T-cell counts and diversity one year after transplant was newly produced T cells. High day-60 TCRbeta diversity in some patients came from surviving recipient T cells and thymic progenitors. As was reported, about two months after transplant, alpha-beta T cells came from several hundred expanded graft clones.

Unique molecular identifiers were used to barcode this TCRbeta library. TCRdb fed the PCR reads into MiXCR, producing one record per CDR3 protein. The sample includes 300,000 to 350,000 distinct CDR3 sequences, more than 20% of them seen just once. V lost 7 bases and J 2 bases, leaving 15 bases between the germline ends. Germline CDR1 SGHTA, CDR2 FQGNSA. This CDR3 is built from 15 residues. This clonotype was counted a few times. Its antigen is unknown. The V gene is TRBV7-2, the J gene TRBJ2-1; either TRBD1 or TRBD2 may fit D (5 bases each). The specimen was PBMCs, mostly from graft donor cells, collected 180 days after TCRalphabeta/CD19-depleted stem cell transplant. The TCR sequence derives from a male patient younger than 18 who had a stem cell transplant for acute lymphoblastic leukemia, so the T cells may come from the graft donor. The CDR3 DNA is TGTGCCAGCACCAATGGGGGTTACACCTACAATGAGCAGTTCTTC. This codes for CASTNGGYTYNEQFF.